This TCR beta chain was sequenced in a study of T cell responses to AZD1222 COVID-19 vaccine. The wider study: Second-dose schedules of about 4 or about 12 weeks were combined.

Regarding the study as a whole: Regions 160-218 and 743-854 held dominance among vaccine-associated CD4 TCRs, which spanned spike.

In regard to this clone: The antigen is undetermined.

V dropped 6 bases and J dropped 2 bases, with 4 bases sitting between them. In germline, CDR1 is MNHNY, CDR2 SVGAGI (reference sequence). The CDR3 sequence is 11 residues long. The assay was immunoSEQ multiplex PCR, and TCRdb's table has in-frame clones only and misses some. The table lists 150,000 to 200,000 clones, 85% to 90% of them singletons. The sample in question was peripheral blood, obtained on day 0 of AZD1222 vaccination. The clonotype originates from an adult in good health. V gene TRBV6-6 combines with J gene TRBJ2-5; unclear D gene. The CDR3 DNA sequence: TGTGCCAGCAGACAGCAAGAGACCCAGTACTTC. Amino acids: CASRQQETQYF.